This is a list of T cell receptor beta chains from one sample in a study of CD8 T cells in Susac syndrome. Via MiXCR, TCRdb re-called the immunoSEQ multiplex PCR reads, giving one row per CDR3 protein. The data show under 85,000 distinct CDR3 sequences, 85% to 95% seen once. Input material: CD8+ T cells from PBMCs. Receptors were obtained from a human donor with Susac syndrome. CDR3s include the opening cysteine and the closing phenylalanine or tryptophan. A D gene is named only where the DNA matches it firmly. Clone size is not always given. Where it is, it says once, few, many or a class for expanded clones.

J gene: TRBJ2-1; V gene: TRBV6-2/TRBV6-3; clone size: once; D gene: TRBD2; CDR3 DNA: TGTGCCAGCAGTTATGCGGGAGAGGCCTACAATGAGCAGTTCTTC; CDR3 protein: CASSYAGEAYNEQFF
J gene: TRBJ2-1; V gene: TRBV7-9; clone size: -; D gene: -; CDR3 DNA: TGTGCCAGCAGTTTGGGGGCAGGGCGGAATGAGCAGTTCTTC; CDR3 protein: CASSLGAGRNEQFF
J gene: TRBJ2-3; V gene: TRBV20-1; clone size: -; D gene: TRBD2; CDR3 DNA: TGCAGTGCTAGGGACCCCGAGCGGGGGGATAGCACAGATACGCAGTATTTT; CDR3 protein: CSARDPERGDSTDTQYF
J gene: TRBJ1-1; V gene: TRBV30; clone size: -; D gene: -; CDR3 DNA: TGTGCCTGGAGTGTACGAGGGGCTGAAGCTTTCTTT; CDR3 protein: CAWSVRGAEAFF
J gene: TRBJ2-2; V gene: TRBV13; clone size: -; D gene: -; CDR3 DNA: TGTGCCAGCAGTTTAAGAATCGGGGAGCTGTTTTTT; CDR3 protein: CASSLRIGELFF
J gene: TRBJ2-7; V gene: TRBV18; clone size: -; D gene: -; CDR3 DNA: TGTGCCAGCTCACCACCTCTCCAAGACTACGAGCAGTACTTC; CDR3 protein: CASSPPLQDYEQYF
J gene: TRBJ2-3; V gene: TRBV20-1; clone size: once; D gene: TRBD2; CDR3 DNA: TGCAGTGCGCCGGGACTAGCGGGACTCACAGATACGCAGTATTTT; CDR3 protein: CSAPGLAGLTDTQYF
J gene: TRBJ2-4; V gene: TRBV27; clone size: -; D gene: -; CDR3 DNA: TGTGCCAGCAGTTCCCTCCTAGCCAAAAACATTCAGTACTTC; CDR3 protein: CASSSLLAKNIQYF
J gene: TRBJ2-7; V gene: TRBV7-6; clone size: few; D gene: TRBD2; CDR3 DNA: TGTGCCAGCGGAACTAGCGCTACCTCCTACGAGCAGTACTTC; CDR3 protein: CASGTSATSYEQYF
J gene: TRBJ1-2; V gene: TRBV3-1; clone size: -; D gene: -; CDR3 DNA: TGTGCCAGCAGCCAAGACTATGGCTACACCTTC; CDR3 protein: CASSQDYGYTF
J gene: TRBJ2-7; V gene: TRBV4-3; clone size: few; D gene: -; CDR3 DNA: TGCGCCAGCAGCCAAGAACCCACCCGGGAGCAGTACTTC; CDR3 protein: CASSQEPTREQYF
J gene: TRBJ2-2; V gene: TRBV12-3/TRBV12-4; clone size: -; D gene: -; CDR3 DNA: TGTGCCAGCACCCTTACCGGGGAGCTGTTTTTT; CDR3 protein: CASTLTGELFF
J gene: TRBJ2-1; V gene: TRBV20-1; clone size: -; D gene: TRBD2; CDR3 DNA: TGCAGTGCTACCCCAGCGGGAGCCAGTTACAATGAGCAGTTCTTC; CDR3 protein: CSATPAGASYNEQFF
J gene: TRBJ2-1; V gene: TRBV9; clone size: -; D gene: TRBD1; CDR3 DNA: TGTGCCAGCAGCCCCGGGACAGCGGACTACAATGAGCAGTTCTTC; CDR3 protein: CASSPGTADYNEQFF
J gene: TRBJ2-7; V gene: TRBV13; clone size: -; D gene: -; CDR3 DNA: TGTGCCAGCAGCTCTAGCGCAGGGCCCTACGAGCAGTACTTC; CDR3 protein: CASSSSAGPYEQYF
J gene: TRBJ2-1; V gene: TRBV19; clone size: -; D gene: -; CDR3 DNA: TGTGCCACTGACCACGGACTCAACGCCTACAATGAGCAGTTCTTC; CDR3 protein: CATDHGLNAYNEQFF
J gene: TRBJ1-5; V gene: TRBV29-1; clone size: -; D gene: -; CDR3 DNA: TGCAGCGTTGAAGATGGAGGGGGTGTACCCCAGCATTTT; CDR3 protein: CSVEDGGGVPQHF
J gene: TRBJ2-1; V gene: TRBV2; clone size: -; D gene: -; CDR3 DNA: TGTGCCAGCAGTGAAGGAAGAAGCGGGTCCCACAATGAGCAGTTCTTC; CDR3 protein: CASSEGRSGSHNEQFF
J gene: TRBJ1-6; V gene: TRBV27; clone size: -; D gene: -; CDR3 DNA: TGTGCCAGCAGTTTAAGTCCAGGGATGGCTTCACCCCTCCACTTT; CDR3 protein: CASSLSPGMASPLHF
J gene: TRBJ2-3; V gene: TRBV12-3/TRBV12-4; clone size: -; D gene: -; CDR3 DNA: TGTGCCAGCACTAAAGGAGGGGGTACGCAGTATTTT; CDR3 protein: CASTKGGGTQYF
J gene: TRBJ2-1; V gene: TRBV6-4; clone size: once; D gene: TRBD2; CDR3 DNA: TGTGCCAGCAGCTCCAGCGGGGGGGCCCCCGGTGAGCAGTTCTTC; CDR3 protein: CASSSSGGAPGEQFF
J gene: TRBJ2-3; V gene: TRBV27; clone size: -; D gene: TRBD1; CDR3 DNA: TGTGCCAGCAGTCCTCGACAGGGGGACACAGATACGCAGTATTTT; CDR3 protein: CASSPRQGDTDTQYF
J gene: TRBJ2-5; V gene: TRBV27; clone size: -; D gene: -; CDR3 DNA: TGTGCCAGCAAGCCACTGGGGGAGGTGGAGACCCAGTACTTC; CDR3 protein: CASKPLGEVETQYF
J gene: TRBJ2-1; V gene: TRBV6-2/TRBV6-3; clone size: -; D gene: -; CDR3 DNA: TGTGCCAGCAGTGCCGGCTGGACAGAGAGCTCCTACAATGAGCAGTTCTTC; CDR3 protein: CASSAGWTESSYNEQFF
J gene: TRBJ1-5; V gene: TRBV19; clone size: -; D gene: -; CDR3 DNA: TGTGCCAGTAGTATGGGGCAGGGCCACAATCAGCCCCAGCATTTT; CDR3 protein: CASSMGQGHNQPQHF
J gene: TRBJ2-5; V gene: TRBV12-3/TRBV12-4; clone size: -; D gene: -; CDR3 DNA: TGTGCCAGCAGTTTAGTTAGTCGAGAGACCCAGTACTTC; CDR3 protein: CASSLVSRETQYF
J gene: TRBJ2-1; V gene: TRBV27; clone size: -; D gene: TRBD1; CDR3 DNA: TGTGCCAGCTGCCCCCCGGGACAGGGGTACAATGAGCAGTTCTTC; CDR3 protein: CASCPPGQGYNEQFF
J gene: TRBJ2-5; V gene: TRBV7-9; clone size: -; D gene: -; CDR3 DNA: TGTGCCAGCAGCCACAGAGAAGAGACCCAGTACTTC; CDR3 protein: CASSHREETQYF
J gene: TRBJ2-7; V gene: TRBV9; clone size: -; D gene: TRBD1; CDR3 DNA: TGTGCCAGCAGCGAGGGGACAGGAAGCTCCTACGAGCAGTACTTC; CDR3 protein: CASSEGTGSSYEQYF
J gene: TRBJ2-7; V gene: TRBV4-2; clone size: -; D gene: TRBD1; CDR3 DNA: TGTGCCAGCAGCCAACCCCTGGGGACAGGGGGCATGTACGAGCAGTACTTC; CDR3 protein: CASSQPLGTGGMYEQYF
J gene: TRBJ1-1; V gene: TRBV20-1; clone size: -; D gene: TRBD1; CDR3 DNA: TGCAGTGCTAGGGCGGTTGGGACAGGGAACACTGAAGCTTTCTTT; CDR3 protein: CSARAVGTGNTEAFF
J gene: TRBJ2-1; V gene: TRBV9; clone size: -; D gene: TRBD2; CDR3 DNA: TGTGCCAGCAGCGTAGACCAGCGGGGGTACAATGAGCAGTTCTTC; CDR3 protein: CASSVDQRGYNEQFF
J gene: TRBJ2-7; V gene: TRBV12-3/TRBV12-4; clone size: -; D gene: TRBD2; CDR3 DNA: TGTGCCAGCAGTTTAGTGGCTAGCGGCCCCTACGAGCAGTACTTC; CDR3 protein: CASSLVASGPYEQYF
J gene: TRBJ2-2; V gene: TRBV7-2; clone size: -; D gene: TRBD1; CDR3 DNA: TGTGCCAGCAGCCCTTCTGGGACAGGGGTGCCCGGGGAGCTGTTTTTT; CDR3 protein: CASSPSGTGVPGELFF
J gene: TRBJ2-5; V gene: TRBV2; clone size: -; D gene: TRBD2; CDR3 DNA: TGTGCCAGCAGTTTCCATCTAGCGGGGACACAAGAGACCCAGTACTTC; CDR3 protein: CASSFHLAGTQETQYF
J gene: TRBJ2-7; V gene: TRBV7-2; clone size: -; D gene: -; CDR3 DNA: TGTGCCAGCAGCTTAGTCCCGAGCTCCTACGAGCAGTACTTC; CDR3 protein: CASSLVPSSYEQYF
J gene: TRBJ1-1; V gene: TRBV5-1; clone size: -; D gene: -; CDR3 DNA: TGCGCCAGCTACAGCGATTTAAACACTGAAGCTTTCTTT; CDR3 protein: CASYSDLNTEAFF
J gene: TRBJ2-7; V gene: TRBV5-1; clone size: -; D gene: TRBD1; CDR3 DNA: TGCGCCAGCAGCCTAGTGACAGGGGAAGTGAACGAGCAGTACTTC; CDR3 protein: CASSLVTGEVNEQYF
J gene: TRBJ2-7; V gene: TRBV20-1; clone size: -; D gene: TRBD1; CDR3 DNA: TGCAGTGCTAACAGTCAGGGGGTCAGCTCCTACGAGCAGTACTTC; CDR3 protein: CSANSQGVSSYEQYF
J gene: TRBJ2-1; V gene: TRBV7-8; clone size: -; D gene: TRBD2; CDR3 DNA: TGTGCCAGCAGCTTGTTTCTGTCTAGCGGCTACAATGAGCAGTTCTTC; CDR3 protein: CASSLFLSSGYNEQFF
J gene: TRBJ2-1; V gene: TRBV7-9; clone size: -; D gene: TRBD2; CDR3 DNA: TGTGCCAGCAGCTCGGCCCAGCGGGGCGGCCACAATGAGCAGTTCTTC; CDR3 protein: CASSSAQRGGHNEQFF
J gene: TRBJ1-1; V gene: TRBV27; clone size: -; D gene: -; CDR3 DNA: TGTGCCAGCATTGCGGGAGGGGGGAACACTGAAGCTTTCTTT; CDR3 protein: CASIAGGGNTEAFF
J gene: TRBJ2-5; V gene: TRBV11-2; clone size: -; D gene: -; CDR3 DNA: TGTGCCAGCAGCTTAGTGACAGGACAAGAGACCCAGTACTTC; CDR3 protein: CASSLVTGQETQYF
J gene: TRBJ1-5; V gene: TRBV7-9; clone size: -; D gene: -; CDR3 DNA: TGTGCCAGCAGCTTACCGGGCCTCAATCAGCCCCAGCATTTT; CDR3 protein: CASSLPGLNQPQHF
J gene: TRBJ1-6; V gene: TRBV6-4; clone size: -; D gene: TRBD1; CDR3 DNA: TGTGCCAGCAGCGGGACAGCTAATTCACCCCTCCACTTT; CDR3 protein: CASSGTANSPLHF
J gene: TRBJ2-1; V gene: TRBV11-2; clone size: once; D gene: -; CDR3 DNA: TGTGCCAGCAGCTTGGACAAACACAATGAGCAGTTCTTC; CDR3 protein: CASSLDKHNEQFF
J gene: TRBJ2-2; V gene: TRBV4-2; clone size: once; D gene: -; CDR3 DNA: TGTGCCAGCAGCCAAGATGGGACCGGGGAGCTGTTTTTT; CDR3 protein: CASSQDGTGELFF
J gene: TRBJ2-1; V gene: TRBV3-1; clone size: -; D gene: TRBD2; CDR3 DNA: TGTGCCAGCAGCCAGTTTAGCGGGAGAAGCTACAATGAGCAGTTCTTC; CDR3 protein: CASSQFSGRSYNEQFF
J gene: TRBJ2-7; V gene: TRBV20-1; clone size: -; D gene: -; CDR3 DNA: TGCAGTGCTAGAGACCCCTTCTCCTACGAGCAGTACTTC; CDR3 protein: CSARDPFSYEQYF
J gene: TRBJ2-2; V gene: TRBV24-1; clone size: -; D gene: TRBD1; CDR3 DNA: TGTGCCACCAGTGTTAGACAGGGCTCCTTGAACACCGGGGAGCTGTTTTTT; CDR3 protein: CATSVRQGSLNTGELFF
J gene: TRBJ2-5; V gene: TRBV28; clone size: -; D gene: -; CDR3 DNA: TGTGCCAGCAGTTTGAAGACAAGAGAGATAATTGAGACCCAGTACTTC; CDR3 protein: CASSLKTREIIETQYF
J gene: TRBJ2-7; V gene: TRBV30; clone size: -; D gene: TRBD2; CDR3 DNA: TGTGCCTGGAGTACAGGGACTAGCGACGAGCAGTACTTC; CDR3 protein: CAWSTGTSDEQYF
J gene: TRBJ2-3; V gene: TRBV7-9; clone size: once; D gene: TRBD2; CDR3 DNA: TGTGCCAGCAGCCCGGGACTAGCGGGGGGCACAGATACGCAGTATTTT; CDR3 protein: CASSPGLAGGTDTQYF
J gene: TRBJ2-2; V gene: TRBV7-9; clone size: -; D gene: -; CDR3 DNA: TGTGCCAGCAGCGACCGGGGAGCGAACACCGGGGAGCTGTTTTTT; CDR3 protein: CASSDRGANTGELFF
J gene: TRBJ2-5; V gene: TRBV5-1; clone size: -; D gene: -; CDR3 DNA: TGCGCCAGCGCCAGGGCCCTAAGGGAAGAGACCCAGTACTTC; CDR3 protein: CASARALREETQYF
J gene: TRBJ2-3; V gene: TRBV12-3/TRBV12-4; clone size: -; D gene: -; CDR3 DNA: TGTGCCAGCAGTTTAGGTAGCGGAAGCACAGATACGCAGTATTTT; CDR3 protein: CASSLGSGSTDTQYF
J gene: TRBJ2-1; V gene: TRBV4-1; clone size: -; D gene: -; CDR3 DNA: TGCGCCAGCAGCCAATTGTGGTCGGGAGTCGATGAGCAGTTCTTC; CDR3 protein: CASSQLWSGVDEQFF
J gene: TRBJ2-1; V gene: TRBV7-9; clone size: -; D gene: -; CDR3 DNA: TGTGCCAGCAGCCCTAAACCAATCGGCAATCAGTTCTTC; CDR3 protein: CASSPKPIGNQFF
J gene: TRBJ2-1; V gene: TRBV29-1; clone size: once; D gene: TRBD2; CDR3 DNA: TGCAGCGTTGAAGATCTGGTAGCGGGGGGATTCAATGAGCAGTTCTTC; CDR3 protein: CSVEDLVAGGFNEQFF